This TCR beta chain is drawn from a study of shared clonotypes between healthy human individuals. Findings and caveats of the study: Rarefaction gave evidence that sorted-subset sequencing remained incomplete despite large depth.

In the case of this clone: Its specificity is not known.

The repertoire was sequenced with immunoSEQ multiplex PCR; TCRdb's copy has only in-frame clones and lacks some. Here the sample spans 2 million to 2.5 million clones, around 93% being singletons. The receptor was isolated from a man aged 18 to 30 in good health. Some clones in this sample may be carry-over from other donors' samples. The source material was naive CD4+ T cells from PBMCs. Subset noted: CD45RA+ positively selected.

CDR3 coding DNA: TGTGCCAGCAGCCTAAGACTAGTACCCCACGGCACAGATACGCAGTATTTT. The encoded protein is CASSLRLVPHGTDTQYF. The genes are TRBV7-9 and TRBJ2-3; perhaps TRBD2 as D (6 bases). The germline gives CDR1 SEHNR, CDR2 FQNEAQ (reference sequence). The ends were cut back, 5 bases at V and 1 base at J, with 19 bases in the middle. This CDR3 region has 17 residues.